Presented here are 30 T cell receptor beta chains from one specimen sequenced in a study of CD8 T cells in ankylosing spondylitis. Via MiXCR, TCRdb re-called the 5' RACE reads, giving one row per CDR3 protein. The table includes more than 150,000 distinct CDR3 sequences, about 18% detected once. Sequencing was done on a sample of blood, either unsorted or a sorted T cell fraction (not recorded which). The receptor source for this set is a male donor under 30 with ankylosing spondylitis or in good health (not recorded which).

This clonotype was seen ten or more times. CDR3 in amino acids: CASSFGSGVNTGELFF. The DNA for the CDR3 is TGTGCCAGCAGCTTTGGGTCGGGAGTGAACACCGGGGAGCTGTTTTTT. The chain links TRBV5-6 to TRBJ2-2, with D tentatively TRBD2 (6 bases). Germline CDR1 is SGHDT and CDR2 is YYEEEE. The CDR3 contains 16 residues. Between the trimmed V and J ends, which lost 2 bases and 1 base, there was a span of 12 bases.

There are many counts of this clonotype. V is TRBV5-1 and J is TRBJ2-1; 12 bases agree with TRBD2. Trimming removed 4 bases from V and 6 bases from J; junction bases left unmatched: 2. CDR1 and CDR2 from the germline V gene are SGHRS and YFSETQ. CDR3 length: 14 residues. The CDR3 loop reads CASSAGLAGNEQFF. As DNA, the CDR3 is TGCGCCAGCAGCGCGGGACTAGCGGGCAATGAGCAGTTCTTC.

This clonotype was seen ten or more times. CDR3 sequence: CAGAFGVNEQFF. The CDR3 nucleotides are TGTGCCGGAGCTTTTGGGGTCAATGAGCAGTTCTTC. The V gene is TRBV7-9, the J gene TRBJ2-1; no firm D call. Germline V gives CDR1 SEHNR, CDR2 FQNEAQ (reference sequence). The germline V and J ends were trimmed by 11 bases and 6 bases, with 14 bases remaining between them. This CDR3 has 12 residues.

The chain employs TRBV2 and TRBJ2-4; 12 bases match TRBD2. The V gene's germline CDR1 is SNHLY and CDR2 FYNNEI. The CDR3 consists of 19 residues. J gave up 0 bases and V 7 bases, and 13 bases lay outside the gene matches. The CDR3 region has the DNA TGTGCCAGCATTATGACTAGCGGGAGAAAGTCCCCAGCCAAAAACATTCAGTACTTC. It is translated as CASIMTSGRKSPAKNIQYF. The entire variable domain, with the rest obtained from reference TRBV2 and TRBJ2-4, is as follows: EPEVTQTPSHQVTQMGQEVILRCVPISNHLYFYWYRQILGQKVEFLVSFYNNEISEKSEIFDDQFSVERPDGSNFTLKIRSTKLEDSAMYFCASIMTSGRKSPAKNIQYFGAGTRLSVL.

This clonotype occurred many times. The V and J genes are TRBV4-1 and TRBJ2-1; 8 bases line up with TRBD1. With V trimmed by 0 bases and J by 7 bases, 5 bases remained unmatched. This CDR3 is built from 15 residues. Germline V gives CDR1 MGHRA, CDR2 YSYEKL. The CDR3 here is CASSQDSRGQNEQFF. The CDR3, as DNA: TGCGCCAGCAGCCAAGATTCCAGGGGGCAGAATGAGCAGTTCTTC.

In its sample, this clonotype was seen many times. The CDR3 sequence is CASSQVTYNEQFF. The DNA of the CDR3 is TGTGCCAGCAGCCAAGTGACCTACAATGAGCAGTTCTTC. V gene TRBV3-1 combines with J gene TRBJ2-1; D not resolved. The germline V and J ends were trimmed by 1 base and 2 bases, with 3 bases remaining between them. CDR1 and CDR2 (germline): LGHDT, YNNKEL (reference sequence). The CDR3 loop spans 13 amino acids.

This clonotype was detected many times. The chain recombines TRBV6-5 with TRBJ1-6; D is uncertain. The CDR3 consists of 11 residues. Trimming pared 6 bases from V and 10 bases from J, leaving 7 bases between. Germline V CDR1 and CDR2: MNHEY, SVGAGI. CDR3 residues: CASREKSPLHF. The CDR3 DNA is TGTGCCAGCAGGGAAAAATCACCCCTCCACTTT.

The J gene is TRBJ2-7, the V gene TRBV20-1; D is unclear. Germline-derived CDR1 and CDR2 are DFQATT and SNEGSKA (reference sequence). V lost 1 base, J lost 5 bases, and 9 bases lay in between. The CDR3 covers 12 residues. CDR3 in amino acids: CSARGGGDEQYV. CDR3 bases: TGCAGTGCTAGAGGGGGTGGAGACGAGCAGTACGTC.

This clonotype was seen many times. The CDR3 sequence is CASSPLWGDTQYF. For the CDR3, the DNA is TGTGCCAGCAGTCCCTTGTGGGGAGATACGCAGTATTTT. The chain recombines TRBV12-3 or TRBV12-4 with TRBJ2-3; unclear D gene. Trimming removed 5 bases at V and 5 bases at J, with 11 bases between. The CDR3 has 13 residues.

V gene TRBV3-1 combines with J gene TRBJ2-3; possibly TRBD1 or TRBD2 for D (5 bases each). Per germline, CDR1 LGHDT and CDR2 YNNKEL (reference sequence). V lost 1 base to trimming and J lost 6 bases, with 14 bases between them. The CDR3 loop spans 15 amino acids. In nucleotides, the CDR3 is TGTGCCAGCAGCCAAGTAGGGACCAGCATGGATACGCAGTATTTT. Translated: CASSQVGTSMDTQYF.

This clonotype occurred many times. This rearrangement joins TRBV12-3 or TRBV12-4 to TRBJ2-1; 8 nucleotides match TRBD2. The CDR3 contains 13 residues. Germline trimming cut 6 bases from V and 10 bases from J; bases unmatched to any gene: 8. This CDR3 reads CASSPLAGGEQFF. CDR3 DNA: TGTGCCAGCAGCCCTCTAGCGGGTGGCGAGCAGTTCTTC.

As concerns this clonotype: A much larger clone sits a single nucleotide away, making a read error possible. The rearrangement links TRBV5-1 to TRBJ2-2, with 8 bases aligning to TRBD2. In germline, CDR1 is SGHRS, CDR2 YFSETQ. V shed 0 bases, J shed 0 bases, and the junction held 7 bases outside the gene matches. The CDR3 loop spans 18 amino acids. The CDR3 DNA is TGCGCCAGCAGCTTGGATTCTAGCGGGTTACCGAACACCGGGGAGCTGTTTTTT. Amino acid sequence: CASSLDSSGLPNTGELFF. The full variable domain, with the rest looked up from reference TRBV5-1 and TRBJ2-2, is KAGVTQTPRYLIKTRGQQVTLSCSPISGHRSVSWYQQTPGQGLQFLFEYFSETQRNKGNFPGRFSGRQFSNSRSEMNVSTLELGDSALYLCASSLDSSGLPNTGELFFGEGSRLTVL.

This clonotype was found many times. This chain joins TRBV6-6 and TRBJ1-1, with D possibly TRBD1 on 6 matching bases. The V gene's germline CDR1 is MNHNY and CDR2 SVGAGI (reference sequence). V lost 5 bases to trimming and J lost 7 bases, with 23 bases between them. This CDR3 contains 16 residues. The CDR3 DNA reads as TGTGCCAGCAGTCACGGGGGAATACGGGGGCGCGGTGAAGCTTTCTTT. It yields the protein CASSHGGIRGRGEAFF.

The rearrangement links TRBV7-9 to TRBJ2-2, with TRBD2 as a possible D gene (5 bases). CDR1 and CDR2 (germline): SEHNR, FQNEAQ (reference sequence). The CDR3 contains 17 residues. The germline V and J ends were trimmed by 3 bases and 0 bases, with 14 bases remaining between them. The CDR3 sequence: CASSLALLEPNTGELFF. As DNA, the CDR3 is TGTGCCAGCAGCTTGGCCCTACTAGAGCCGAACACCGGGGAGCTGTTTTTT.

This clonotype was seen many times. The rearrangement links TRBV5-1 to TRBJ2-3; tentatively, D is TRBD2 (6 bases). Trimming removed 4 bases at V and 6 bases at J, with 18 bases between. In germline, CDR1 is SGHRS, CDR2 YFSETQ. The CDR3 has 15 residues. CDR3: CASSALAPGWDTQYF. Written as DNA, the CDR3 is TGCGCCAGCAGCGCGCTAGCGCCGGGATGGGATACGCAGTATTTT. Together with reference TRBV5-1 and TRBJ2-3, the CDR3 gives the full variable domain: KAGVTQTPRYLIKTRGQQVTLSCSPISGHRSVSWYQQTPGQGLQFLFEYFSETQRNKGNFPGRFSGRQFSNSRSEMNVSTLELGDSALYLCASSALAPGWDTQYFGPGTRLTVL.

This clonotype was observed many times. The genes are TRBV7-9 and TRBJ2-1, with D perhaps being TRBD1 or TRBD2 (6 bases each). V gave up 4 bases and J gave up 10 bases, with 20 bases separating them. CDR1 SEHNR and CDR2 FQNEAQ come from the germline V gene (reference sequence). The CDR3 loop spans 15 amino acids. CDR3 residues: CASSSHRGVQGEQFF. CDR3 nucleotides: TGTGCCAGCAGCTCGCATAGGGGGGTCCAGGGCGAGCAGTTCTTC.

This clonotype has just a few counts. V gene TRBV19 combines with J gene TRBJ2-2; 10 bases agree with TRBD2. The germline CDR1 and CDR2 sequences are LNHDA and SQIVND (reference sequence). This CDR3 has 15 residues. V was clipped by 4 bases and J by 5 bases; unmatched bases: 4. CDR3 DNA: TGTGCCAGTAGTAGAGCGGGAGGGGATACCGGGGAGCTGTTTTTT. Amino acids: CASSRAGGDTGELFF.

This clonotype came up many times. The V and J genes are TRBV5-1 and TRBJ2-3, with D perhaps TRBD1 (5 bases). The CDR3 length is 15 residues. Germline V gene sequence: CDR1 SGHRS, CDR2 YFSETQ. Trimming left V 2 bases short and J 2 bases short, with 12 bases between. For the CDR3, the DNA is TGCGCCAGCAGCTTCCAGGGTCTTATCACAGATACGCAGTATTTT. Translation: CASSFQGLITDTQYF. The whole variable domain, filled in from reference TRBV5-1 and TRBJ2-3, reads KAGVTQTPRYLIKTRGQQVTLSCSPISGHRSVSWYQQTPGQGLQFLFEYFSETQRNKGNFPGRFSGRQFSNSRSEMNVSTLELGDSALYLCASSFQGLITDTQYFGPGTRLTVL.

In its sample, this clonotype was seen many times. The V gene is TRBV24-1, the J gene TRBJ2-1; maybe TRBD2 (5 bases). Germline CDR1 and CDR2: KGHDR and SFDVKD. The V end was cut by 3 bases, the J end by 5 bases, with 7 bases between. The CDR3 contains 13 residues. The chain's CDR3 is CATSDSGHNEQFF. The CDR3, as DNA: TGTGCCACCAGTGATAGCGGACACAATGAGCAGTTCTTC.

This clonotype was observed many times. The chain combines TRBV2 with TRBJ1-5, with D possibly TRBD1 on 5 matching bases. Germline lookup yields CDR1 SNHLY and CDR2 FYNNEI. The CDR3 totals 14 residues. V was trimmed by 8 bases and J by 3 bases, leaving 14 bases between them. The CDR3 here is CASGAQGINQPQHF. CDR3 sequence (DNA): TGTGCCAGCGGGGCGCAGGGTATCAATCAGCCCCAGCATTTT.

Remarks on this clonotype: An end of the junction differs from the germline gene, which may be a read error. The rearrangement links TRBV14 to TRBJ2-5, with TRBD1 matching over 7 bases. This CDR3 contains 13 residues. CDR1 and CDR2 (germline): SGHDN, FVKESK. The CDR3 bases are TGTGCCAGCGGCCATCCAGGGGGAGAGACCCAGTACTTC. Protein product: CASGHPGGETQYF.

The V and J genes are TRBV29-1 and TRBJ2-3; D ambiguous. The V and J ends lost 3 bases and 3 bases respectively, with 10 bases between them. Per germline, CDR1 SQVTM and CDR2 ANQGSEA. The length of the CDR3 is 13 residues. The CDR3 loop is CSVDGSSTDTQYF. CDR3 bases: TGCAGCGTTGATGGTTCATCAACAGATACGCAGTATTTT.

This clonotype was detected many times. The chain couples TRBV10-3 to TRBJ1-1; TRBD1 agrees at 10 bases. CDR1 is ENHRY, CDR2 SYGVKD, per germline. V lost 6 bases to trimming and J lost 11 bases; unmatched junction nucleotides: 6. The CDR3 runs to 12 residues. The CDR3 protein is CAIRETGGDAFF. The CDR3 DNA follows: TGTGCCATCAGGGAGACAGGGGGCGATGCTTTCTTT.

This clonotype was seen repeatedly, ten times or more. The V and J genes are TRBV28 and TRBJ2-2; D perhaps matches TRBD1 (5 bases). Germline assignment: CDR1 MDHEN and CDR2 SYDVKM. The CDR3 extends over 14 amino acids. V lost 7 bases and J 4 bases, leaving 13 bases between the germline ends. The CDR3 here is CASIGAGATGELFF. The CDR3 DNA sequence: TGTGCCAGCATTGGGGCAGGCGCCACCGGGGAGCTGTTTTTT.

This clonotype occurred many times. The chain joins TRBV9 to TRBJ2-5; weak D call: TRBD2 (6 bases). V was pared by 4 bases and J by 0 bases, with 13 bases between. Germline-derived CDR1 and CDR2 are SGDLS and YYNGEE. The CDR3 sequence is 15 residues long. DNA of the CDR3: TGTGCCAGCAGCCCCTATCGGGACTACCAAGAGACCCAGTACTTC. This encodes CASSPYRDYQETQYF.

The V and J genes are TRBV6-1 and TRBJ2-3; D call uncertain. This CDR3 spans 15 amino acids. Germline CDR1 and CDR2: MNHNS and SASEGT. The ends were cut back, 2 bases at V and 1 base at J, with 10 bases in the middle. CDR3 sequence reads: CASSELLPRTDTQYF. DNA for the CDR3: TGTGCCAGCAGTGAACTACTGCCCCGCACAGATACGCAGTATTTT.

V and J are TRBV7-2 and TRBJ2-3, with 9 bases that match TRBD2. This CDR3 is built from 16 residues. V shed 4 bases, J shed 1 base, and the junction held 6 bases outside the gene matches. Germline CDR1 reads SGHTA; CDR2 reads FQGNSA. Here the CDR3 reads CASSSAGLAGTDTQYF. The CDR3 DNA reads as TGTGCCAGCAGCTCCGCGGGACTAGCCGGCACAGATACGCAGTATTTT.

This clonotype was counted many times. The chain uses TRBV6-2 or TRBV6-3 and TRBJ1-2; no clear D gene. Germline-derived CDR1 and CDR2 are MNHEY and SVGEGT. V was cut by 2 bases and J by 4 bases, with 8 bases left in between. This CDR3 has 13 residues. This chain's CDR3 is CASSYHSTYGYTF. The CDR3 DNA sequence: TGTGCCAGCAGTTACCATAGTACCTATGGCTACACCTTC.

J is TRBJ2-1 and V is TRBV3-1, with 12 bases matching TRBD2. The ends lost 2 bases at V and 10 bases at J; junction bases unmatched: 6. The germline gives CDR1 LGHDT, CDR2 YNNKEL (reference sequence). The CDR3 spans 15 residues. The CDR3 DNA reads TGTGCCAGCAGCCAAAGGCTAGCGGGAGGGGGAGAGCAGTTCTTC. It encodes CASSQRLAGGGEQFF.

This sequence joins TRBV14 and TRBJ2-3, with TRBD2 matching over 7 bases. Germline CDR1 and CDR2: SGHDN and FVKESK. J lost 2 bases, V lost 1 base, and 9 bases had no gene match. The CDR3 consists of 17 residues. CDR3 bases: TGTGCCAGCAGCCAAGTCCCGGCTAGCGGAAACACAGATACGCAGTATTTT. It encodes CASSQVPASGNTDTQYF.